The 23 T cell receptor beta chains below all came from one sample that was sequenced in a study of shared clonotypes between healthy human individuals. The data were produced by immunoSEQ multiplex PCR, yet TCRdb's version contains in-frame clones alone and is incomplete. The sample contains around 340,000 clones, less than 85% of which appear only once. Sequencing was performed on memory CD4+ T cells sorted from blood. Subset in this sample: CD45RA-negative fraction. Source of these receptors: a man younger than 40 in good health.

In its sample, this clone was seen a few times. The chain is built from TRBV27 and TRBJ1-3; tentative D call: TRBD1 (6 bases). This CDR3 comprises 15 residues. Germline CDR1 reads MNHEY; CDR2 reads SMNVEV (reference sequence). V lost 5 bases and J 0 bases, leaving 11 bases between the germline ends. The CDR3 DNA follows: TGTGCCAGCAGTAGTGGACAGTTCTCTGGAAACACCATATATTTT. Protein sequence: CASSSGQFSGNTIYF.

This clone was counted once. The J gene is TRBJ1-4, the V gene TRBV27; D is perhaps TRBD1 (5 bases). Trimming took off 0 bases at V and 7 bases at J, with 15 bases between the two ends. The germline CDR1 and CDR2 sequences are MNHEY and SMNVEV (reference sequence). This CDR3 contains 16 residues. CDR3 region: CASSLSGGAGGEKLFF. The CDR3 nucleotides are TGTGCCAGCAGTTTATCGGGTGGGGCGGGAGGTGAAAAACTGTTTTTT.

V usage is TRBV10-1 and J usage is TRBJ2-3; 7 nucleotides agree with TRBD2. The CDR3 contains 15 residues. CDR1 and CDR2 from the germline V gene are WNHNN and SYGVQD (reference sequence). J lost 0 bases, V lost 0 bases, and 0 bases had no gene match. The CDR3 DNA sequence: TGCGCCAGCAGTGAGTCAGCGGGAAGCACAGATACGCAGTATTTT. This gives the protein CASSESAGSTDTQYF.

The J gene is TRBJ1-4, the V gene TRBV5-4; no firm D call. The CDR3 totals 14 residues. The germline CDR1 and CDR2 sequences are SGHNT and YYREEE (reference sequence). The germline V and J ends were trimmed by 4 bases and 8 bases, with 15 bases remaining between them. CDR3 nucleotide sequence: TGTGCCAGCAGCGGGTCAGAAGGGAGGGAAAAACTGTTTTTT. Translated: CASSGSEGREKLFF. Variable domain in full (rest from reference TRBV5-4 and TRBJ1-4): ETGVTQSPTHLIKTRGQQVTLRCSSQSGHNTVSWYQQALGQGPQFIFQYYREEENGRGNFPPRFSGLQFPNYSSELNVNALELDDSALYLCASSGSEGREKLFFGSGTQLSVL.

This clone was observed a single time. This sequence joins TRBV14 and TRBJ2-5, with no clear D. V was shortened by 4 bases and J by 6 bases, with 15 bases between the two germline ends. The CDR3 extends over 14 amino acids. CDR1 is SGHDN and CDR2 is FVKESK in the germline V gene. Here the CDR3 DNA reads TGTGCCAGCAGCCTGGACGGAGTGGCGCAGACCCAGTACTTC. It is translated as CASSLDGVAQTQYF. The variable domain in full, with the rest retrieved from reference TRBV14 and TRBJ2-5, is EAGVTQFPSHSVIEKGQTVTLRCDPISGHDNLYWYRRVMGKEIKFLLHFVKESKQDESGMPNNRFLAERTGGTYSTLKVQPAELEDSGVYFCASSLDGVAQTQYFGPGTRLLVL.

The chain has TRBV5-8 and TRBJ2-2; 8 positions match TRBD1. V lost 4 bases and J lost 6; bases outside the gene matches: 8. This CDR3 is built from 15 residues. Per germline, CDR1 SGHTS and CDR2 YDEGEE. CDR3 bases: TGTGCCAGCAGCGCGGACAGGGAGCTCGCCGGGGAGCTGTTTTTT. Protein sequence: CASSADRELAGELFF.

In this sample, this clone turned up many times. CDR3 region: CASSVPLEQYF. CDR3 in DNA: TGTGCCAGCAGTGTCCCTCTGGAGCAGTACTTC. The chain carries TRBV6-1 and TRBJ2-7; D is undetermined. CDR1 and CDR2 from the germline V gene are MNHNS and SASEGT. V lost 4 bases and J lost 7, with 8 bases in between. This CDR3 spans 11 amino acids.

This chain uses TRBV5-1 with TRBJ2-5; D is tentatively TRBD1 or TRBD2 (5 bases each). V was shortened by 4 bases and J by 5 bases, with 21 bases between the two germline ends. The CDR3 has 16 residues. The germline V gene has CDR1 SGHRS and CDR2 YFSETQ. CDR3 in DNA: TGCGCCAGCAGCCCCGGACTGACCAGGGAAATTGAGACCCAGTACTTC. Protein: CASSPGLTREIETQYF.

The chain carries TRBV28 and TRBJ2-2; no reliable D call. V was pared by 3 bases and J by 4 bases, with 12 bases between. Germline values: CDR1 MDHEN, CDR2 SYDVKM. CDR3 size: 15 residues. The DNA of the CDR3 is TGTGCCAGCAGTTTCCCCACAATGAGCACCGGGGAGCTGTTTTTT. Its protein is CASSFPTMSTGELFF.

The sample holds a few counts of this clone. The chain is built from TRBV5-4 and TRBJ1-2; tentatively, D is TRBD1 (5 bases). V was trimmed by 1 base and J by 3 bases, leaving 10 bases between them. Germline V gene sequence: CDR1 SGHNT, CDR2 YYREEE (reference sequence). This CDR3 contains 14 residues. CDR3 DNA: TGTGCCAGCAGCTTGCAGGGATCGGACTATGGCTACACCTTC. It yields the protein CASSLQGSDYGYTF.

V usage is TRBV5-8 and J usage is TRBJ1-3, with no clear D. The CDR3 spans 15 residues. CDR1 SGHTS and CDR2 YDEGEE come from the germline V gene. Trimming stripped 1 base from V and 2 bases from J, with 10 bases between. This CDR3 is CASSLIGFPGNTIYF. CDR3 coding DNA: TGTGCCAGCAGCTTGATAGGCTTCCCTGGAAACACCATATATTTT.

Many counts were recorded for this clone. The chain is built from TRBV7-2 and TRBJ1-5; tentative D call: TRBD1 (6 bases). From germline, CDR1 is SGHTA and CDR2 FQGNSA. This CDR3 has 15 amino acids. Trimming removed 4 bases at V and 5 bases at J, with 15 bases between. The CDR3 loop is CASSSEWGAHQPQHF. The CDR3 DNA follows: TGTGCCAGCAGCTCCGAGTGGGGGGCGCATCAGCCCCAGCATTTT.

This chain uses TRBV4-1 with TRBJ2-2; D gene unclear. Trimming pared 1 base from V and 7 bases from J, leaving 13 bases between. Germline CDR1 reads MGHRA; CDR2 reads YSYEKL. The CDR3 is 15 amino acids. CDR3 coding DNA: TGCGCCAGCAGCCAAGGGGCGCGGCTGGACGGGGAGCTGTTTTTT. Protein: CASSQGARLDGELFF.

This sequence joins TRBV6-5 and TRBJ1-4; a weak D match, TRBD1 (6 bases). CDR3 length: 14 amino acids. The germline V gene has CDR1 MNHEY and CDR2 SVGAGI. V gave up 0 bases and J gave up 5 bases, with 7 bases separating them. The CDR3 DNA reads as TGTGCCAGCAGTTACTCGACAGGAAATGAAAAACTGTTTTTT. It translates to CASSYSTGNEKLFF.

This clone appeared a few times. The chain combines TRBV29-1 with TRBJ1-4; D call uncertain. The ends were cut back, 7 bases at V and 8 bases at J, with 17 bases in the middle. The CDR3 length is 13 residues. Germline CDR1 and CDR2: SQVTM and ANQGSEA. The CDR3 DNA reads as TGCAGCGCCACACTCCTTGCAAGGGAAAAACTGTTTTTT. This translates into CSATLLAREKLFF.

This clone was counted between two and nine times. This chain uses TRBV5-4 with TRBJ1-2, with D maybe TRBD1 (6 bases). This CDR3 has 12 amino acids. The germline CDR1 and CDR2 sequences are SGHNT and YYREEE (reference sequence). Trimming cost V 0 bases and J 12 bases, with 12 bases left between them. The CDR3 spells CASSLGLGGNTF. The CDR3 DNA is TGTGCCAGCAGCTTGGGTCTCGGGGGCAACACCTTC.

The chain uses TRBV18 and TRBJ2-7; D is unresolved. In germline, CDR1 is KGHSH, CDR2 LQKENI. The CDR3 loop spans 12 amino acids. V was pared by 2 bases and J by 6 bases, with 8 bases between. In DNA form, the CDR3 reads TGTGCCAGCTCACCAAACGACTCCGAGCAGTACTTC. Encoded protein: CASSPNDSEQYF.

V gene TRBV10-2 combines with J gene TRBJ2-7, with TRBD2 matching over 7 bases. The CDR3 extends over 13 amino acids. Trimming at V came to 7 bases and at J to 2 bases, leaving 5 bases not matched to a gene. Germline V gene sequence: CDR1 WSHSY, CDR2 SAAADI. Here the CDR3 DNA reads TGCGCCAGCAAGCCGGGAGGCCCCTACGAGCAGTACTTC. It is translated as CASKPGGPYEQYF.

This chain links TRBV6-1 with TRBJ2-7; 9 bases align to TRBD1. Losses at the gene ends were 6 bases for V and 6 bases for J; bases not matched to a gene: 0. Germline CDR1 MNHNS, CDR2 SASEGT. This CDR3 contains 11 residues. The CDR3 reads CASRGQGEQYF. CDR3 sequence (DNA): TGTGCCAGCAGGGGACAGGGCGAGCAGTACTTC.

This clone showed up just a few times. V and J are TRBV5-1 and TRBJ2-1, with 7 bases identical to TRBD2. This CDR3 is 13 amino acids long. Germline loops: CDR1 SGHRS, CDR2 YFSETQ. The trim removed 4 bases at V and 8 bases at J, leaving 6 bases unmatched. The CDR3 reads CASSVAGVHEQFF. For the CDR3, the DNA is TGCGCCAGCAGCGTCGCGGGAGTCCATGAGCAGTTCTTC.

The chain joins TRBV29-1 to TRBJ2-5, with D perhaps TRBD1 or TRBD2 (6 bases each). The CDR3 runs 14 residues. Germline V CDR1 and CDR2: SQVTM, ANQGSEA. V was cut by 6 bases and J by 4 bases, with 18 bases left in between. The CDR3 loop reads CSVEGGMAGETQYF. CDR3 in DNA: TGCAGCGTCGAGGGGGGTATGGCGGGAGAGACCCAGTACTTC.

This clone was counted only a few times. The chain links TRBV28 to TRBJ2-5; tentative D call: TRBD2 (5 bases). Per the germline V gene, CDR1 is MDHEN and CDR2 is SYDVKM. Trimming shortened V by 6 bases and J by 5 bases, and 19 bases separated the two germline ends. There are 15 residues in the CDR3. CDR3 protein: CASRQAGLEAETQYF. In DNA, the CDR3 is TGTGCCAGCAGACAAGCAGGTCTGGAGGCGGAGACCCAGTACTTC. The complete variable domain, with remaining parts taken from reference TRBV28 and TRBJ2-5, reads DVKVTQSSRYLVKRTGEKVFLECVQDMDHENMFWYRQDPGLGLRLIYFSYDVKMKEKGDIPEGYSVSREKKERFSLILESASTNQTSMYLCASRQAGLEAETQYFGPGTRLLVL.

This chain connects TRBV10-3 to TRBJ2-5; 11 bases are shared with TRBD2. Germline V lookup: CDR1 ENHRY, CDR2 SYGVKD. This CDR3 is built from 16 residues. The junction had 8 bases not matched to a gene; V was cut back by 6 bases and J by 2 bases. CDR3 coding DNA: TGTGCCATCAGGAAGGGGGGACTAGCGGATCAAGAGACCCAGTACTTC. This gives the protein CAIRKGGLADQETQYF.